This T cell receptor beta chain was identified during a study of cytomegalovirus exposure and HLA in healthy donors. PCR involved 60 Vbeta and 13 Jbeta primers. The method was immunoSEQ multiplex PCR; TCRdb's version includes in-frame clones alone and lacks a portion of them. The sample shows 180,000 or so clones, about 80% of them seen only once. Notes on this clone: The antigen remains undetermined.

General observations from the study: Previous analysis showed most TCR beta V segments were productive about 90% or about 30% of the time. Researchers left out some V segments, among them TRBV6-2 and TRBV6-3, as indistinguishable. Later on, a genetic analysis was performed. It linked a missense variant in DCLRE1C with V- and J-gene trimming of TCR beta.

V was shortened by 4 bases and J by 6 bases, with 14 bases between the two germline ends. The CDR3 has 13 residues. Germline CDR1 reads SGHRS; CDR2 reads YFSETQ. The TCR originated in a man between 18 and 35 years old in good health and CMV-seronegative. Sequencing input: PBMCs. The V and J genes are TRBV5-1 and TRBJ2-7; D is ambiguous. The CDR3 region is CASSTVPHTEQYF. Written as DNA, the CDR3 is TGCGCCAGCAGCACAGTGCCCCACACCGAGCAGTACTTC.